This T cell receptor (beta chain) originates from a study of technical replicates of blood from a few donors. This CDR3 is built from 13 residues. Germline CDR1 is LNHDA and CDR2 is SQIVND (reference sequence). The assay was immunoSEQ multiplex PCR, and TCRdb's table has in-frame clones only and misses some. The table lists around 80,000 clones, about 94% of them singletons. The sequence derives from a human donor in good health. J is TRBJ2-5 and V is TRBV19; TRBD2 matches 9 bases. Sequencing used T cells isolated from PBMCs. The CDR3 reads CAIAGVGQETQYF. For the CDR3, the DNA is TGTGCTATAGCGGGAGTCGGTCAAGAGACCCAGTACTTC. Drawing the rest from reference TRBV19 and TRBJ2-5, the complete variable domain is DGGITQSPKYLFRKEGQNVTLSCEQNLNHDAMYWYRQDPGQGLRLIYYSQIVNDFQKGDIAEGYSVSREKKESFPLTVTSAQKNPTAFYLCAIAGVGQETQYFGPGTRLLVL.